These 16 T cell receptor beta chains were all obtained from the same sample, sequenced in a study of cytomegalovirus exposure and HLA in healthy donors. The PCR used 60 Vbeta and 13 Jbeta primers. TCRdb's table, derived via immunoSEQ multiplex PCR, lists solely in-frame clones and lacks some. Of about 130,000 clones listed, approximately 81% are singletons. Sequencing was done on a sample of PBMCs. The source of these receptors is a man aged 18 to 35 in good health and CMV-seronegative.

This clone has more than one count but fewer than ten. The chain combines TRBV7-2 with TRBJ2-5; 8 bases are a match to TRBD2. The J call may be mistaken, given a closer DNA end match to TRBJ2-7. This CDR3 comprises 17 residues. Looked up from germline, CDR1 is SGHTA and CDR2 is FQGNSA. The CDR3 reads CASSTTSGIVEGYEQYF. The DNA of the CDR3 is TGTGCCAGCAGCACCACTAGCGGAATCGTTGAGGGCTACGAGCAGTACTTC.

V and J are TRBV11-3 and TRBJ2-2; a weak D match, TRBD1 (6 bases). The CDR3 is 14 amino acids. Germline CDR1 reads SGHNT; CDR2 reads YENEEA. V gave up 9 bases and J gave up 2 bases, with 13 bases separating them. CDR3 nucleotide sequence: TGTGCCAGTACCCGGACAGCCAACACCGGGGAGCTGTTTTTT. This codes for CASTRTANTGELFF.

In nucleotides, the CDR3 is TGTGCCGGCCGGGACTGGAACACCTACGAGCAGTACGTC. Amino acid sequence: CAGRDWNTYEQYV. The rearrangement uses TRBV5-3 and TRBJ2-7; D is perhaps TRBD2 (6 bases). TRBV5-3 is an ORF for which the function is uncertain. This CDR3 comprises 13 residues. The V and J ends lost 10 bases and 2 bases respectively, with 16 bases between them.

The chain uses TRBV2 and TRBJ1-5; perhaps TRBD1 as D (5 bases). V lost 6 bases to trimming and J lost 4 bases, with 16 bases between them. CDR1 and CDR2 (germline): SNHLY, FYNNEI. The CDR3 loop spans 15 amino acids. CDR3 amino acids: CASRGGQSINQPQHF. Here the CDR3 DNA reads TGTGCCAGCAGGGGTGGACAAAGCATAAATCAGCCCCAGCATTTT.

This clone was seen only once. J is TRBJ2-1 and V is TRBV19, with D maybe TRBD1 (5 bases). Germline CDR1 LNHDA, CDR2 SQIVND (reference sequence). V was shortened by 8 bases and J by 7 bases, with 15 bases between the two germline ends. The CDR3 consists of 13 residues. The CDR3 DNA reads as TGTGCCAGTCGAGCTCAGGGATTGAATGAGCAGTTCTTC. This encodes CASRAQGLNEQFF.

V and J are TRBV7-9 and TRBJ1-4; the D gene is possibly TRBD1 (6 bases). V lost 1 base to trimming and J lost 8 bases, with 11 bases between them. CDR1 is SEHNR, CDR2 FQNEAQ, per germline (reference sequence). This CDR3 contains 14 residues. The CDR3 protein is CASSLGGTTEKLFF. CDR3 coding DNA: TGTGCCAGCAGCTTAGGGGGGACAACGGAAAAACTGTTTTTT.

V usage is TRBV6-4 and J usage is TRBJ1-4, with D perhaps TRBD1 (6 bases). CDR1 and CDR2 from the germline V gene are MRHNA and SNTAGT. The CDR3 contains 13 residues. Deletions cut 5 bases from V and 5 bases from J, with 9 bases between. The CDR3, as DNA: TGTGCCAGCAGTAGACAGGCAAATGAAAAACTGTTTTTT. Protein: CASSRQANEKLFF.

The chain employs TRBV27 and TRBJ2-7; D is uncertain. V was shortened by 0 bases and J by 3 bases, with 6 bases between the two germline ends. The V gene's germline CDR1 is MNHEY and CDR2 SMNVEV (reference sequence). This CDR3 is 13 amino acids long. The CDR3 region has the DNA TGTGCCAGCAGTTTATCAGCTGACTACGAGCAGTACGTC. It codes for CASSLSADYEQYV.

The CDR3 protein is CASSETSGSSSEQFF. CDR3 in DNA: TGTGCCAGCAGTGAGACTAGCGGGAGTTCTAGTGAGCAGTTCTTC. This chain connects TRBV6-4 to TRBJ2-1; 12 bases fit TRBD2. Unmatched junction bases numbered 6, after V lost 3 bases and J lost 9 bases. The germline V gene has CDR1 MRHNA and CDR2 SNTAGT. This CDR3 has 15 amino acids.

This clone was detected once. This chain links TRBV10-3 with TRBJ2-5; the D is unclear. Between the trimmed V and J ends, which lost 2 bases and 5 bases, there was a span of 15 bases. The CDR3 is 15 amino acids. The germline gives CDR1 ENHRY, CDR2 SYGVKD. CDR3 region: CAISEDQAGRETQYF. Written as DNA, the CDR3 is TGTGCCATCAGTGAGGACCAGGCAGGCAGGGAGACCCAGTACTTC.

V is TRBV29-1 and J is TRBJ2-7, with D possibly being TRBD1 (6 bases). From germline, CDR1 is SQVTM and CDR2 ANQGSEA. This CDR3 is 13 amino acids long. V lost 2 bases and J lost 0, with 8 bases in between. The CDR3 protein is CSVERDNSYEQYF. For the CDR3, the DNA is TGCAGCGTTGAAAGGGACAACTCCTACGAGCAGTACTTC.

This chain joins TRBV7-7 and TRBJ2-1; 9 bases agree with TRBD2. With V trimmed by 1 base and J by 9 bases, 13 bases remained unmatched. Germline V CDR1 and CDR2: SSHAT, FNYEAQ (reference sequence). The CDR3 covers 17 residues. The CDR3: CASSLVLVSGSLSEQFF. The DNA of the CDR3 is TGTGCCAGCAGCTTAGTCCTTGTTAGCGGGAGCTTGAGTGAGCAGTTCTTC.

This clone was picked up one time. V is TRBV19 and J is TRBJ1-4, with 7 nucleotides matching TRBD1. The V and J ends lost 3 bases and 7 bases, in that order; junction bases with no gene match: 5. The CDR3 sequence is 14 residues long. Germline values: CDR1 LNHDA, CDR2 SQIVND (reference sequence). The CDR3, as DNA: TGTGCCAGTAGTATCTGGACAGGAGGTGAAAAACTGTTTTTT. Amino acids: CASSIWTGGEKLFF.

This chain joins TRBV29-1 and TRBJ2-4, with D perhaps TRBD1 (6 bases). Germline lookup yields CDR1 SQVTM and CDR2 ANQGSEA. The CDR3 loop spans 13 amino acids. With 4 bases removed from V and 9 bases from J, the gap between germline ends came to 16 bases. CDR3 amino acids: CSVVQGGGGIQYF. CDR3 nucleotide sequence: TGCAGCGTTGTACAAGGGGGTGGTGGCATTCAGTACTTC.

The V call is TRBV7-2, the J call TRBJ2-7; TRBD2 is a possible D gene (6 bases). The ends were cut back, 5 bases at V and 7 bases at J, with 18 bases in the middle. The CDR3 has 14 residues. Per the germline V gene, CDR1 is SGHTA and CDR2 is FQGNSA. The CDR3 DNA reads as TGTGCCAGCAGCCCTGGGACTTTGTCGCGGGAGCAGTACTTC. It codes for CASSPGTLSREQYF.

The V call is TRBV9, the J call TRBJ2-1, with D hard to call. The CDR3 length is 12 residues. The germline V and J ends were trimmed by 4 bases and 3 bases, with 5 bases remaining between them. Germline V lookup: CDR1 SGDLS, CDR2 YYNGEE. In DNA form, the CDR3 reads TGTGCCAGCAGCCCAGACTACAATGAGCAGTTCTTC. It codes for CASSPDYNEQFF.